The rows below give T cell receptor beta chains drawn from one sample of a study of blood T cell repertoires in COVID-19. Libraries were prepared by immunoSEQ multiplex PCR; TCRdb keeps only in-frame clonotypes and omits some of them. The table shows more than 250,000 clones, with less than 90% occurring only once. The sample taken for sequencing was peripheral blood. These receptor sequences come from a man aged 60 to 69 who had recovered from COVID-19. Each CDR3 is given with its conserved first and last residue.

CASSRLAGPYNEQFF	TRBV7-9	TRBJ2-1
CASRAKGFVDEKLFF	TRBV11-2	TRBJ1-4
CASSSSLGGGSGNTIYF	TRBV28	TRBJ1-3
CAISGAGTGGGSSGGYTF	TRBV10-3	TRBJ1-2
CASRRGLADSMGQFF	TRBV2	TRBJ2-1
CASKASGPTSGANVLTF	TRBV19	TRBJ2-6
CASSDFSYEQFF	TRBV10-2	TRBJ2-1
CASSLVAGGDEQYF	TRBV7-9	TRBJ2-7
CASSLGARGTEAFF	TRBV5-1	TRBJ1-1
CASSSSPGHPTGELFF	TRBV7-9	TRBJ2-2
CASSNWGGREGTEAFF	TRBV21-1	TRBJ1-1
CASQGKERDTEAFF	TRBV6-5	TRBJ1-1
CASSPDSNSNQPQHF	TRBV5-1	TRBJ1-5
CASTTSGGNYEQYF	TRBV7-9	TRBJ2-7
CASRGRESSNTGELFF	TRBV10-2	TRBJ2-2
CASSQDWRTEETQYF	TRBV4-1	TRBJ2-5
CASSGGLYNEQFF	TRBV19	TRBJ2-1
CSVVGGSDYGYTF	TRBV29-1	TRBJ1-2
CASSQGSPGVVYGYTF	TRBV4-2	TRBJ1-2
CASRIPGGGYTF	TRBV12-3/TRBV12-4	TRBJ1-2
CASSTDTEQYSNQPQHF	TRBV19	TRBJ1-5
CASSRPVERNTDTQYF	TRBV4-1	TRBJ2-3
CAWRREGLGEQYF	TRBV30	TRBJ2-7
CASSLVAGRLNTGELFF	TRBV11-3	TRBJ2-2
CSASGGYTDTQYF	TRBV20-1	TRBJ2-3
CASTQGSADQPQHF	TRBV6-5	TRBJ1-5
CASSLVSQFTDTQYF	TRBV7-9	TRBJ2-3
CASRGTGLFTEAFF	TRBV6-5	TRBJ1-1
CASRFPGGGGETQYF	TRBV5-1	TRBJ2-5
CASSRDRGGEQYF	TRBV18	TRBJ2-7
CASSGPPDREEQFF	TRBV27	TRBJ2-1
CASSQNGGGNTIYF	TRBV3-1/TRBV3-2	TRBJ1-3
CASSLPGAGELFF	TRBV11-3	TRBJ2-2
CASSAYGGQGAKEQYF	TRBV5-1	TRBJ2-7
CASRFRQPNTEAFF	TRBV7-2	TRBJ1-1
CASSGGLAGPTDTQYF	TRBV9	TRBJ2-3
CSVEGLAGHNEQFF	TRBV29-1	TRBJ2-1
CASSGRKSTDTQYF	TRBV19	TRBJ2-3
CASKTGGDYTEAFF	TRBV2	TRBJ1-1
CASSLRGPPYEQYF	TRBV5-1	TRBJ2-7
CASSLSRLAGGNEQFF	TRBV27	TRBJ2-1
CSAHRRETQYF	TRBV20-1	TRBJ2-5